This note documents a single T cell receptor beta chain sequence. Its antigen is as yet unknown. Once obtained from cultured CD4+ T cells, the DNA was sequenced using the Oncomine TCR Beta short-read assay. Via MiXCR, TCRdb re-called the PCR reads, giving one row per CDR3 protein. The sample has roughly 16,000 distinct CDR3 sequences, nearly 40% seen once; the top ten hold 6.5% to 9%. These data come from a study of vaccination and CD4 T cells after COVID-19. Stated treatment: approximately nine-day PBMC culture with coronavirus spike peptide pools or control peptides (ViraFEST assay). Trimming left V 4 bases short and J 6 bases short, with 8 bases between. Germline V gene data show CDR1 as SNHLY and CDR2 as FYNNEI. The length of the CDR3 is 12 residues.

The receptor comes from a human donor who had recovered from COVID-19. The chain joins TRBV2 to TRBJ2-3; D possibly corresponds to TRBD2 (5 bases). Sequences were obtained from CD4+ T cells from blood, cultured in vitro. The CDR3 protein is CASSAQRDTQYF. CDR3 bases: TGTGCCAGCAGTGCACAGCGGGATACGCAGTATTTT. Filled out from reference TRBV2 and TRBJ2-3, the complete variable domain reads EPEVTQTPSHQVTQMGQEVILRCVPISNHLYFYWYRQILGQKVEFLVSFYNNEISEKSEIFDDQFSVERPDGSNFTLKIRSTKLEDSAMYFCASSAQRDTQYFGPGTRLTVL.